This T cell receptor beta chain was captured by sequencing in a study of blood T cell repertoires in COVID-19 (dated by TCRdb to the early 2020s). Background on the whole study: The collaborator samples originated in the United States, Italy and Spain and spanned the acute and convalescent phases of COVID-19. Where available, HLA class I and class II types were taken from metadata supplied by the sample provider and were not determined by assay-based typing. The prospective study material was composed of cDNA or gDNA derived from T cells, B-cell-depleted T cells, or PBMCs. Subjects who had been exposed to COVID-19, were actively infected with it, or had recovered from it provided the deeply sampled blood TCRbeta repertoires that made up the dataset. The repertoires were released in a freely available public database intended as a resource for research on the immune response to SARS-CoV-2. Samples came from the ongoing ImmuneRACE study (first 160 participants) plus 1,254 subjects from 6 global collaborators. The sample metadata nearly always contained a de-identified subject ID, COVID-19 status, age in years and sex.

As for this clone: The specificity of this receptor is unknown. Nothing much larger sits one base from this clone, and base qualities are not available.

The immunoSEQ Assay, a bias-controlled multiplex PCR, was used to amplify TCRbeta CDR3 regions from genomic DNA. In the source study's methods: The number of nucleated cells in each sample was estimated from the amplification of reference gene primers within the assay. To quantify the absolute abundance of each unique TCRbeta CDR3 rearrangement, sequence reads were collapsed and filtered. For each sample, productive Simpson clonality was calculated as the square root of Simpson's diversity index over productive rearrangements. TCRdb mirrors the immuneACCESS table, restricted to in-frame sequences. Some clones are absent from its copies; in checked studies, under half trace to an unresolved V gene, and the reason for the others is unknown. V and J calls and clone size are given by that table; D and trimming were obtained from the DNA. A total of 150,000 to 200,000 clones appear in this sample, roughly nine tenths of them only once. Of the sample, 2% to 2.5% is held by the ten largest clones.

Paper-wide results and their limitations: The amount of clinical and demographic metadata varied by source and participant and was provided uncurated.

Collaborating institutions collected whole blood in K2EDTA tubes following their own protocols. For TCRbeta analysis, collaborators shipped samples in one of three forms: frozen whole blood, isolated PBMCs, or DNA extracted from either of those sample types. The junction shows trimming of 5 bases on V and 5 bases on J, plus 22 bases between the germline ends. Spanning cysteine to phenylalanine, the CDR3 consists of 16 amino acids. Only CDR3 DNA is held: 48 bases, read in frame from base 1. The germline V gene gives CDR1 as SGHVS and CDR2 as FNYEAQ. The chain couples TRBV7-6 to TRBJ2-7; TRBD1 might be the D gene, on 6 matching bases. This clonotype was obtained from a man aged 65-85 years with active or convalescent COVID-19. Sequenced material: peripheral blood. The sequence in DNA is TGTGCCAGCAGCCCGCGTCCAATGGCAGGGGCCCACGAGCAGTACTTC. Translated, it gives CASSPRPMAGAHEQYF.